Below are 22 T cell receptor beta chains sequenced from a single sample in a study of T cell changes during pregnancy in multiple sclerosis. The assay was immunoSEQ multiplex PCR, and TCRdb's table has in-frame clones only and misses some. The sample yields 40,000 to 50,000 clones, about 91% seen once. The material was CD4+ T cells from peripheral blood mononuclear cells, obtained after pregnancy. The receptor set was obtained from a female donor in good health, enrolled as a control in a pregnancy study.

This chain uses TRBV7-2 with TRBJ2-7; 7 nucleotides line up with TRBD2. This CDR3 has 15 residues. Looked up from germline, CDR1 is SGHTA and CDR2 is FQGNSA. J lost 3 bases, V lost 2 bases, and 7 bases had no gene match. This CDR3 is CASSLKAGENYEQYF. Here the CDR3 DNA reads TGTGCCAGCAGCTTAAAGGCGGGAGAAAACTACGAGCAGTACTTC. The complete variable domain, with remaining parts taken from reference TRBV7-2 and TRBJ2-7, reads GAGVSQSPSNKVTEKGKDVELRCDPISGHTALYWYRQSLGQGLEFLIYFQGNSAPDKSGLPSDRFSAERTGGSVSTLTIQRTQQEDSAVYLCASSLKAGENYEQYFGPGTRLTVT.

The gene calls are TRBV28 and TRBJ1-5, with 11 bases aligning to TRBD1. The V and J ends lost 4 bases and 8 bases, in that order; junction bases with no gene match: 7. The CDR3 is 15 residues long. The V gene's germline CDR1 is MDHEN and CDR2 SYDVKM. This chain's CDR3 is CASSSKGDRGKPQHF. The DNA of the CDR3 is TGTGCCAGCAGTTCGAAGGGGGACAGGGGGAAGCCCCAGCATTTT.

This chain joins TRBV19 and TRBJ2-2; the match to TRBD1 covers 9 bases. Germline V gives CDR1 LNHDA, CDR2 SQIVND (reference sequence). Losses at the gene ends were 7 bases for V and 4 bases for J; bases not matched to a gene: 13. CDR3 length: 17 amino acids. CDR3 loop: CASIKRGDRAGTGELFF. The CDR3 DNA sequence: TGTGCCAGTATCAAACGTGGGGACAGGGCCGGCACCGGGGAGCTGTTTTTT.

This rearrangement joins TRBV28 to TRBJ2-2, with D perhaps matching TRBD2 (5 bases). The CDR3 spans 14 residues. The V and J ends lost 7 bases and 4 bases respectively, with 13 bases between them. Germline values: CDR1 MDHEN, CDR2 SYDVKM. The CDR3: CASKGRSVTGELFF. For the CDR3, the DNA is TGTGCCAGCAAAGGGAGATCGGTCACCGGGGAGCTGTTTTTT. Supplemented by reference TRBV28 and TRBJ2-2, the full variable domain reads DVKVTQSSRYLVKRTGEKVFLECVQDMDHENMFWYRQDPGLGLRLIYFSYDVKMKEKGDIPEGYSVSREKKERFSLILESASTNQTSMYLCASKGRSVTGELFFGEGSRLTVL.

The chain combines TRBV15 with TRBJ1-1; the match to TRBD1 covers 7 bases. Germline loops: CDR1 LNHNV, CDR2 YYDKDF (reference sequence). V gave up 0 bases and J gave up 3 bases; unmatched junction bases: 7. This CDR3 has 16 amino acids. CDR3 in DNA: TGTGCCACCAGCAGAGAACGGAAGGGGGCGGACACTGAAGCTTTCTTT. Translating gives CATSRERKGADTEAFF. Combining the CDR3 with reference TRBV15 and TRBJ1-1 gives the whole variable domain DAMVIQNPRYQVTQFGKPVTLSCSQTLNHNVMYWYQQKSSQAPKLLFHYYDKDFNNEADTPDNFQSRRPNTSFCFLDIRSPGLGDTAMYLCATSRERKGADTEAFFGQGTRLTVV.

The rearrangement joins TRBV29-1 to TRBJ2-1; 9 nucleotides match TRBD2. The CDR3 sequence is 13 residues long. From germline, CDR1 is SQVTM and CDR2 ANQGSEA. V lost 6 bases to trimming and J lost 6 bases; unmatched junction nucleotides: 6. CDR3 sequence (DNA): TGCAGCGTGGAGGGGACTAGCAGCAATGAGCAGTTCTTC. Protein sequence: CSVEGTSSNEQFF.

V usage is TRBV10-3 and J usage is TRBJ1-3, with TRBD1 identical over 12 bases. Trimming took 10 bases from V and 0 from J; bases not matched to a gene: 13. This CDR3 is built from 18 residues. From germline, CDR1 is ENHRY and CDR2 SYGVKD. The CDR3 spells CATSVGGQGANSGNTIYF. The CDR3 nucleotides are TGTGCCACAAGCGTCGGGGGACAGGGGGCTAACTCTGGAAACACCATATATTTT.

The chain combines TRBV27 with TRBJ1-4; D ambiguous. Germline lookup yields CDR1 MNHEY and CDR2 SMNVEV (reference sequence). This CDR3 spans 19 amino acids. V was shortened by 6 bases and J by 0 bases, with 23 bases between the two germline ends. CDR3 DNA sequence: TGTGCCAGCAGAAACTTACTACCCCCGCCTATTGCAACTAATGAAAAACTGTTTTTT. Translated, it gives CASRNLLPPPIATNEKLFF.

This chain links TRBV5-1 with TRBJ1-3; D call uncertain. Germline assignment: CDR1 SGHRS and CDR2 YFSETQ. V was pared by 0 bases and J by 1 base, with 8 bases between. The CDR3 contains 15 residues. CDR3 loop: CASSLVAGSGNTIYF. DNA of the CDR3: TGCGCCAGCAGCTTGGTGGCGGGATCTGGAAACACCATATATTTT.

The V and J genes are TRBV7-9 and TRBJ1-1, with no clear D. Deletions cut 4 bases from V and 0 bases from J, with 9 bases between. The germline V gene encodes CDR1 SEHNR and CDR2 FQNEAQ (reference sequence). The CDR3 length is 14 residues. The CDR3 reads CASSSDSVNTEAFF. DNA for the CDR3: TGTGCCAGCAGCTCCGATTCAGTGAACACTGAAGCTTTCTTT.

The chain is built from TRBV5-5 and TRBJ1-6, with 10 bases matching TRBD1. Germline V gives CDR1 SGHKS, CDR2 YYEKEE (reference sequence). The CDR3 length is 15 residues. V dropped 4 bases and J dropped 8; count of bases not matched to a gene: 6. Written as DNA, the CDR3 is TGTGCCAGCAGCGATTCCGACAGGGGGCATTCACCCCTCCACTTT. Translated: CASSDSDRGHSPLHF.

V and J are TRBV28 and TRBJ2-7; TRBD2 matches at 8 bases. The CDR3 extends over 14 amino acids. Germline lookup yields CDR1 MDHEN and CDR2 SYDVKM. V gave up 6 bases and J gave up 0 bases; unmatched junction bases: 4. CDR3 nucleotide sequence: TGTGCCAGCAGACATAGCGGGAACTCCTACGAGCAGTACTTC. Its protein product is CASRHSGNSYEQYF.

V is TRBV18 and J is TRBJ2-5, with TRBD2 matching 14 bases. The CDR3 totals 14 residues. The V segment lost 3 bases and the J segment 9 bases; nucleotides outside the gene matches: 3. Germline V gene data show CDR1 as KGHSH and CDR2 as LQKENI. CDR3: CASSPGTSGSSQYF. In DNA, the CDR3 is TGTGCCAGCTCACCTGGGACTAGCGGGAGTTCCCAGTACTTC.

The V call is TRBV6-5, the J call TRBJ1-2; D possibly corresponds to TRBD1 (5 bases). CDR1 MNHEY and CDR2 SVGAGI come from the germline V gene. V was cut by 6 bases and J by 8 bases, with 22 bases left in between. The CDR3 is made up of 15 amino acids. CDR3 sequence reads: CASSERDFTSRGYTF. The CDR3 DNA is TGTGCCAGCAGCGAAAGGGACTTTACAAGTCGCGGCTACACCTTC.

This chain joins TRBV5-1 and TRBJ2-1; 10 nucleotides match TRBD2. From germline, CDR1 is SGHRS and CDR2 YFSETQ. Germline trimming cut 2 bases from V and 4 bases from J; bases unmatched to any gene: 6. The length of the CDR3 is 16 residues. The CDR3: CASSFLASGGYNEQFF. CDR3 nucleotides: TGCGCCAGCAGCTTTCTCGCTAGCGGGGGTTACAATGAGCAGTTCTTC. Variable domain in full (rest from reference TRBV5-1 and TRBJ2-1): KAGVTQTPRYLIKTRGQQVTLSCSPISGHRSVSWYQQTPGQGLQFLFEYFSETQRNKGNFPGRFSGRQFSNSRSEMNVSTLELGDSALYLCASSFLASGGYNEQFFGPGTRLTVL.

The J gene is TRBJ2-7, the V gene TRBV7-2, with 9 positions matching TRBD1. In germline, CDR1 is SGHTA, CDR2 FQGNSA. CDR3 size: 14 residues. V gave up 5 bases and J gave up 2 bases; unmatched junction bases: 4. CDR3 in DNA: TGTGCCAGCAGCACCGGGACAGGGACCTACGAGCAGTACTTC. Protein product: CASSTGTGTYEQYF.

The chain links TRBV5-1 to TRBJ2-7; D is possibly TRBD1 (7 bases). The CDR3 covers 15 residues. The V end was cut by 0 bases, the J end by 6 bases, with 16 bases between. Germline V gene data show CDR1 as SGHRS and CDR2 as YFSETQ. CDR3 coding DNA: TGCGCCAGCAGCTTGGCCGGGACAGCGGGTCTCGAGCAGTACTTC. Translation: CASSLAGTAGLEQYF. Using reference TRBV5-1 and TRBJ2-7 for the parts outside the CDR3, the full variable domain is KAGVTQTPRYLIKTRGQQVTLSCSPISGHRSVSWYQQTPGQGLQFLFEYFSETQRNKGNFPGRFSGRQFSNSRSEMNVSTLELGDSALYLCASSLAGTAGLEQYFGPGTRLTVT.

The chain couples TRBV7-6 to TRBJ2-1; D not resolved. The CDR3 is 13 amino acids. Germline CDR1 reads SGHVS; CDR2 reads FNYEAQ. V lost 1 base to trimming and J lost 5 bases, with 6 bases between them. The CDR3 region has the DNA TGTGCCAGCAGCTTAGGGGCCAACAATGAGCAGTTCTTC. This sequence encodes CASSLGANNEQFF.

The rearrangement links TRBV7-8 to TRBJ2-2; 9 nucleotides align to TRBD1. The CDR3 is 17 residues long. J lost 4 bases, V lost 5 bases, and 11 bases had no gene match. Germline loops: CDR1 SGHVS, CDR2 FQNEAQ. Here the CDR3 reads CASSRRTGGAITGELFF. The CDR3 nucleotides read TGTGCCAGCAGCCGTAGAACAGGGGGCGCAATCACCGGGGAGCTGTTTTTT.

This chain joins TRBV2 and TRBJ1-2, with 9 bases identical to TRBD1. Looked up from germline, CDR1 is SNHLY and CDR2 is FYNNEI. Unmatched junction bases numbered 4, after V lost 4 bases and J lost 4 bases. The CDR3 is made up of 14 amino acids. The CDR3 nucleotides are TGTGCCAGCAGTGTAGGACAGGGGCCCTATGGCTACACCTTC. Translating it yields CASSVGQGPYGYTF.

This chain uses TRBV7-3 with TRBJ1-3, with D perhaps matching TRBD1 (5 bases). The CDR3 extends over 15 amino acids. Germline CDR1 is SGHTA and CDR2 is FQGTGA. The V end was cut by 8 bases, the J end by 0 bases, with 14 bases between. The CDR3 loop is CASAAAGGSGNTIYF. As DNA, the CDR3 is TGTGCCAGCGCGGCCGCGGGGGGCTCTGGAAACACCATATATTTT.

This chain joins TRBV4-1 and TRBJ1-3; no reliable D call. Looked up from germline, CDR1 is MGHRA and CDR2 is YSYEKL. Trimming shortened V by 0 bases and J by 0 bases, and 9 bases separated the two germline ends. This CDR3 spans 16 amino acids. CDR3 residues: CASSQDWQFSGNTIYF. In DNA form, the CDR3 reads TGCGCCAGCAGCCAAGATTGGCAGTTCTCTGGAAACACCATATATTTT.